Given below is one T cell receptor beta chain in context. The J segment lost 0 bases and the V segment lost 6 bases, leaving 6 bases of the junction unmatched. CDR3 length: 15 amino acids. CDR1 is MNHEY, CDR2 SMNVEV, per germline (reference sequence). TCRdb keeps only in-frame clones here, not all; method: immunoSEQ multiplex PCR. The data hold more than 150,000 clones, with over 90% observed a single time. The data stem from a study of T cell responses to AZD1222 COVID-19 vaccine. This specimen was peripheral blood, taken 28 days after the second AZD1222 dose. The V call is TRBV27, the J call TRBJ2-7; TRBD1 aligns across 9 bases. The sequence came from an adult who received the AZD1222 COVID-19 vaccine. Here the CDR3 DNA reads TGTGCCAGCAGCCGAACAGGGGGCCTCTCCTACGAGCAGTACTTC. As protein: CASSRTGGLSYEQYF.